This is a list of T cell receptor beta chains from one sample in a study of blood T cells in healthy people across ages. TCRdb re-analysed the 5' RACE reads in MiXCR, keeping a single row per CDR3 protein. In the table there are roughly 2 million distinct CDR3 sequences, roughly 49% of which are singletons. Sample: blood. The receptors shown here come from a woman between 40 and 50 years old in good health. CDR3s include the opening cysteine and the closing phenylalanine or tryptophan. A D gene is named only where the DNA matches it firmly. The size of a clone is reported for some rows only, either as once, few or many, or as a class for expanded clones.

CASSLNWGGTWGAKNIQYF,TGTGCCAGCAGCCTCAATTGGGGCGGAACTTGGGGTGCCAAAAACATTCAGTACTTC,NA,TRBV7-2,NA,TRBJ2-4
CASSQDYGGALLQPQHF,TGCGCCAGCAGCCAAGATTATGGAGGGGCGCTTTTACAGCCCCAGCATTTT,NA,TRBV4-3,NA,TRBJ1-5
CSFRRGSGYPYEQYF,TGCAGCTTCCGGAGGGGTAGCGGGTACCCCTACGAGCAGTACTTC,NA,TRBV29-1,TRBD2,TRBJ2-7
CASSSGGVSGANVLTF,TGTGCCAGCAGTTCGGGGGGAGTTTCTGGGGCCAACGTCCTGACTTTC,few,TRBV6-5,TRBD2,TRBJ2-6
CSVHGTPPYNEQYF,TGCAGCGTTCACGGGACTCCCCCCTACAATGAGCAGTACTTC,NA,TRBV29-1,NA,TRBJ2-5
CASRGPREYF,TGTGCCAGCAGGGGCCCCCGGGAGTACTTC,NA,TRBV6-5,NA,TRBJ2-7
CASTTSETQYF,TGTGCCAGCACCACATCGGAGACCCAGTACTTC,few,TRBV6-6,NA,TRBJ2-5
CASSSGLAVTDTQYF,TGTGCCAGCAGTTCGGGACTAGCGGTCACAGATACGCAGTATTTT,few,TRBV12-3/TRBV12-4,TRBD2,TRBJ2-3
CASGSQGMKGETQYF,TGTGCCAGCGGCTCACAGGGGATGAAGGGAGAGACCCAGTACTTC,NA,TRBV7-9,TRBD1,TRBJ2-5
CASSLAPGTTYEQYF,TGTGCCAGCAGCTTAGCACCCGGGACAACCTACGAGCAGTACTTC,few,TRBV7-8,NA,TRBJ2-7
CASRRREPNEQFF,TGTGCCAGCAGACGCAGGGAACCCAATGAGCAGTTCTTC,NA,TRBV12-3/TRBV12-4,NA,TRBJ2-1
CASGLAVGILGGETQYF,TGCGCCAGCGGCTTGGCCGTGGGCATCTTGGGAGGGGAGACCCAGTACTTC,NA,TRBV5-1,TRBD2,TRBJ2-5